This TCR beta chain was obtained from a study of regulatory T cells in long-lasting Graves disease (dated by TCRdb to the early 2020s). About the study as a whole: Newly diagnosed Graves' disease patients had taken antithyroid drugs for less than 3 months. A total of around 33 samples were covered by TCR sequencing, comprising approximately 13 persistent and around 20 newly diagnosed Graves' disease patients. The study was conducted in China and was registered as a clinical trial. Persistent Graves' disease patients were compared with newly diagnosed Graves' disease patients by peripheral blood TCR sequencing and RNA sequencing.

For CDR1 and CDR2, the germline V gene (reference sequence) lists DFQATT and SNEGSKA. The CDR3 has 11 amino acids, counting the end cysteine and phenylalanine. The DNA shown is the 33-base CDR3, in frame from base 1. V was cut back by 7 bases and J by 11 bases, leaving a gap of 16 bases between them. Read against the paper, the sample's time point label means: newly diagnosed GD, antithyroid drugs for less than 3 months. For both TCR sequencing and RNA sequencing, RNA was extracted from PBMCs in TRIzol. The diagnosis of Graves' disease followed American Thyroid Association guidelines. Recruitment of patients was carried out at an endocrinology department in Xi'an, China. From each patient, 8 to 10 milliliters of peripheral blood was collected into an EDTA anticoagulant tube. Ficoll Paque Plus density gradient separation was used to isolate PBMCs, and no additional T cell sorting was done. An Agilent 2100 Bioanalyzer and agarose gel were used to check RNA quality, while a NanoDrop 2000 measured RNA concentration.

Library preparation was by multiplex PCR. The sequencing machine was an Illumina HiSeq 4000. iRepertoire HTBI primers and Arm-PCR amplification of CDR3 regions were used to construct TCR beta libraries. Before sequencing, the PCR products went through gel purification. The published analysis was carried out like this. Across samples, 62 TRBV and 13 to 15 TRBJ segments were identified and used for gene usage analysis of CDR3 amino acid clonotypes. Filtered high-quality paired reads were merged into contigs using COPE and FqMerger. BLAST was used to align contigs to IMGT TRBV, TRBD and TRBJ reference genes, and CDR3 was defined according to IMGT. Highly expanded clones were defined as clonotypes with a frequency above 0.1%. Shannon entropy was used to measure repertoire diversity, and the Gini coefficient was used to measure V-J evenness. Public clonotypes were defined as clonotypes shared by more than one individual. TCRdb handled the public reads itself, with Q25 trimming in fastp and clone calling in MiXCR, and kept productive beta chains. Merged by CDR3 protein, the rows form single entries marked with the most common genes and DNA. The V and J calls shown here were made by TCRdb, not taken from the authors' results. Recorded for this sample are 350,000 to 550,000 distinct CDR3 sequences; approximately 16% of them occurred a single time. The ten biggest clones cover less than 30% of the sample.

This clonotype was picked up many times. Its antigen is currently not known. No quality values exist for individual bases; no much larger clone is one base distant. General conclusions and limits of the study: Preferential use of TRBV28, TRBJ1-2 and TRBJ2-5 was observed in persistent disease, whereas TRBV20-1 and TRBJ2-1 were favored in newly diagnosed disease. A larger number of public clonotypes was shared among persistent patients (approximately 3,000) than among newly diagnosed patients (around 880). Only the TCR beta chain was sequenced and analyzed. The authors acknowledged the small sample size as a limitation that may reduce accuracy. Because the primary lesion, thyroid tissue, could not be accessed, the study looked at peripheral blood alone. Compared with newly diagnosed patients, persistent Graves' disease patients had lower TCR Shannon entropy and fewer highly expanded clones, which suggests clonal expansion.

These data also formed part of another study, on T cells in Graves' hyperthyroidism and ophthalmopathy. As that second paper reports: A patient counted as having stable Graves' hyperthyroidism if no progression to ophthalmopathy occurred over 18 months of follow-up. Hyperthyroidism patients were aged 18 to 65 years and newly diagnosed, with disease duration of less than 2 months. Exclusion was applied to patients with uncontrolled infections, other autoimmune diseases, pregnancy or lactation. Diagnoses were based on clinical symptoms, serum thyroxine and TRAb, thyroid ultrasound and orbital computed tomography. A first-round RT-PCR of the TCR CDR3 used the HTBI primer set with the Qiagen OneStep RT-PCR kit. Blood samples also contained most of the expanded thyroid clonotypes (frequency above 0.001), which suggests that blood repertoires may reflect thyroid immune responses. A model built on a 13 V-J signature distinguished ophthalmopathy from stable hyperthyroidism, reaching around 88% sensitivity and about 81% specificity in cross-validation and 80%/75% in testing. During validation, the model predicted progression to ophthalmopathy a median of about 6.5 months ahead of onset, with almost 71% sensitivity and roughly 75% specificity. TCR V-J signatures able to tell the groups apart were searched for in a discovery cohort of 90 to 100 patients, of whom more than 40 had Graves' ophthalmopathy and about 60 had stable Graves' hyperthyroidism. Prospective prediction of ophthalmopathy was tested in an independent validation cohort consisting of 18 hyperthyroidism patients and approximately 16 patients who later progressed to ophthalmopathy. The roughly 90 discovery patients were divided at random into training and test sets in a 7:3 ratio. In addition, the study compared T-cell repertoires in thyroid tissue and in blood from roughly 6 Graves' hyperthyroidism patients. After sampling, hyperthyroidism patients received methimazole starting at 30 mg daily, and ophthalmopathy patients received high-dose intravenous methylprednisolone. Libraries were constructed in a second round of multiplex PCR, after which size selection and purification were performed. Libraries were sequenced paired-end with 100 bp reads on an Illumina HiSeq2000. SOAPnuke was used to process the raw data, removing reads that contained adapters or uncalled bases, had a mean Phred below 15, or lacked an exact match to the constant primer or identifier. COPE v1.2.5 was used to merge high-quality paired reads, and clonotypes were defined as unique nucleotide sequences. Clonotypes were aligned to IMGT TRBV, TRBD and TRBJ reference segments using MiTCR v1.1. The analysis included only V-J combinations with a frequency above 0.0001, which together covered more than 99% of the repertoires. A TCS score was defined as the ratio between F50 (clonal expansion) and ExV (chaos), using BLOSUM62-based TCRdist between CDR3 peptides within each V-J. Welch's t-statistics and random forest reduced around 510 V-J features to around 14, which were used in a naive Bayes classifier (R e1071). No statistical method was used to fix the sample size in advance, and group allocation was not hidden from the investigators. TCR Vbeta CDR3 sequencing of some 140 peripheral blood samples (more than 40 ophthalmopathy, about 75 hyperthyroidism and approximately 17 progressor patients) is reported in the paper.

Specimen: peripheral blood mononuclear cells (PBMCs), collected at new diagnosis, from a patient treated with antithyroid drugs. This receptor was identified in a woman aged 18-29 years with Graves disease. Donor details come from another sample of the same person, matched by shared clones. The chain couples TRBV20-1 to TRBJ2-3, with a tentative D gene TRBD2 over 5 matching bases. The DNA sequence is given as TGCAGTGTGCCAAGGGAGAGGGAGCAGTATTTT. Translation gives CSVPREREQYF.